This T cell receptor beta chain was recorded in a study of T cells after yellow fever vaccination. TCRdb re-called the 5' RACE reads through MiXCR, storing one row per CDR3 protein. The table lists tens of thousands of distinct CDR3 sequences, over 5.5% of them singletons. There are a few counts of this clonotype. Germline CDR1 reads SGHAT; CDR2 reads FQNNGV. Deletions cut 5 bases from V and 13 bases from J, with 15 bases between. This CDR3 region has 12 residues. Study-wide findings and caveats: Although the secondary response was weaker, it peaked faster, at day 5 versus 15.

The chain has TRBV11-2 and TRBJ2-1; D perhaps matches TRBD2 (6 bases). The sequence was collected from a man aged 30 to 39 who received the YFV17D yellow fever vaccine. The source material was PBMCs, either bulk or a sorted T-cell subset (CD4+, CD8+, memory, or dextramer-sorted; not recorded which), sampled on the day of the yellow fever booster vaccination. CDR3 sequence reads: CASSPGTQIQFF. In DNA, the CDR3 is TGTGCCAGCAGCCCTGGGACTCAGATACAGTTCTTC.